This T cell receptor (beta chain) was documented in a study of blood T cell repertoires in COVID-19. Study details: Specimens from acute and convalescent COVID-19 originated in the United States, Italy and Spain. PBMCs, B-cell-depleted T cells, or T cells provided the cDNA or gDNA that made up the material.

Authors' processing steps: Amplification of reference gene primers provided the estimated nucleated cell counts. Here immunoSEQ multiplex PCR was the method, and the copy in TCRdb shows in-frame clones only, minus some. V, J and clone size are those of that table, while D and trimming were read from the DNA. The sample contains 160,000 or so clones, roughly 87% of which appear only once. This clone appeared a single time. The CDR3 covers 13 residues. The germline V and J ends were trimmed by 2 bases and 6 bases, with 13 bases remaining between them. Germline V gives CDR1 GTSNPN, CDR2 SVGIG (reference sequence).

The TCR sequence derives from a woman aged 70-85 years with acute or convalescent COVID-19. V usage is TRBV30 and J usage is TRBJ1-2; tentative D call: TRBD1 (5 bases). Source material: peripheral blood. As DNA, the CDR3 is TGTGCCTGGAGTAGGGGCAGGAACGATGGCTACACCTTC. It is translated as CAWSRGRNDGYTF.